This T cell receptor beta chain was sequenced during a study of molecular identifiers for immune sequencing clone quantification. Turning to the study itself: Five aliquots were made in replicates from the RNA of approximately 20,000 or 98,000 naive CD8 cells, and four were sequenced.

Each CDR3 protein gets one entry after TCRdb re-called the PCR reads with MiXCR. The data contain more than 250,000 distinct CDR3 sequences, about 20% of them singletons. Comment on this clonotype: Its matching antigen is unknown.

Sorting was used to obtain naive CD8 T cells (CD8+CD4-CCR7+CD45RA+). Findings and caveats of the study: Whereas clones above 20 RNA copies held under 1% of naive-cell molecules, they held over 97% of effector molecules.

The sample comprised naive CD8+ T cells from blood, with Jurkat cell RNA spiked in. Indicated subset: FACS-sorted CD8+CD4-CCR7+CD45RA+ naive T cells. This clonotype was sampled from a human donor in good health. Some libraries in this study had Jurkat cell RNA spiked in.

CDR3 nucleotides: TGTGCCAGCTCACCACGGAGCTTAACCACGACCTACGAGCAGTACTTC. Translating it yields CASSPRSLTTTYEQYF. The chain recombines TRBV18 with TRBJ2-7; D call uncertain. The CDR3 has 16 amino acids. Trimming left V 1 base short and J 2 bases short, with 15 bases between. Germline V CDR1 and CDR2: KGHSH, LQKENI.